This TCR beta chain was captured by sequencing in a study of lymphopenia after photon versus proton radiotherapy. This clone turned up a few times. The antigen remains unidentified. V shed 2 bases and J 13 bases; nucleotides not matched to a gene: 9. The germline V gene encodes CDR1 MNHEY and CDR2 SVGAGI. The CDR3 contains 14 residues. TCRdb's table, derived via immunoSEQ multiplex PCR, lists solely in-frame clones and lacks some. The sample comprises tens of thousands of clones, 84% of which are singletons, and more than 14% rests with the top ten. General study findings and limits: Post-nadir diversity loss with photons came from oligoclonal expansion, particularly CD8+ Temra cells. Survival link was tested only in deceased patients; proton benefit remains a possibility.

Sample: peripheral blood, taken from a patient treated with proton-based radiotherapy. V and J are TRBV6-5 and TRBJ2-1; 9 bases are a match to TRBD1. The receptor was isolated from a woman in her 70s with pancreatic cancer. CDR3 DNA sequence: TGTGCCAGCAGTTACGCCTCCCCGGGACAGGGTCAGTTCTTC. This sequence encodes CASSYASPGQGQFF.